One sample yielded the 7 T cell receptor beta chains listed below, sequenced in a study of T cell responses to AZD1222 COVID-19 vaccine. The assay was immunoSEQ multiplex PCR, and TCRdb's table has in-frame clones only and misses some. The sample yields some 86,000 clones, approximately 90% seen once. The sequenced sample was peripheral blood, obtained 28 days after the second AZD1222 dose. The receptors stem from an adult who received the AZD1222 COVID-19 vaccine.

This clone appeared a single time. The chain employs TRBV18 and TRBJ2-5, with D perhaps matching TRBD2 (5 bases). V lost 3 bases, J lost 3 bases, and 11 bases lay in between. CDR3 length: 14 amino acids. CDR1 and CDR2 from the germline V gene are KGHSH and LQKENI. This chain's CDR3 is CASSPGSGKETQYF. CDR3 nucleotide sequence: TGTGCCAGCTCACCCGGCAGCGGTAAAGAGACCCAGTACTTC.

The chain joins TRBV10-3 to TRBJ1-1; D is undetermined. CDR3 length equals 13 residues. V lost 6 bases and J lost 1, with 9 bases in between. Germline values: CDR1 ENHRY, CDR2 SYGVKD. CDR3: CAIRPYQNTEAFF. As DNA, the CDR3 is TGTGCCATCAGACCTTACCAGAACACTGAAGCTTTCTTT.

The chain has TRBV19 and TRBJ1-1; the match to TRBD1 covers 7 bases. Germline values: CDR1 LNHDA, CDR2 SQIVND (reference sequence). J was trimmed by 1 base and V by 1 base; bases with no gene match: 6. The CDR3 has 16 residues. The CDR3 DNA follows: TGTGCCAGTAGTATAGGCAGGGGGTACTCGAACACTGAAGCTTTCTTT. Translation: CASSIGRGYSNTEAFF.

The chain employs TRBV14 and TRBJ2-5, with 7 bases identical to TRBD1. The CDR3 covers 18 residues. J gave up 1 base and V 4 bases, and 15 bases lay outside the gene matches. Germline CDR1 reads SGHDN; CDR2 reads FVKESK. The CDR3 protein is CASSPSKGGVLVQETQYF. Here the CDR3 DNA reads TGTGCCAGCAGCCCCTCTAAAGGGGGCGTATTGGTCCAAGAGACCCAGTACTTC.

The chain recombines TRBV29-1 with TRBJ2-2; maybe TRBD2 (6 bases). This CDR3 has 12 amino acids. The germline V gene encodes CDR1 SQVTM and CDR2 ANQGSEA. Trimming stripped 4 bases from V and 3 bases from J, with 6 bases between. The CDR3 DNA reads as TGCAGCGTTGGGGAGGACACCGGGGAGCTGTTTTTT. Translating gives CSVGEDTGELFF.

This rearrangement joins TRBV19 to TRBJ2-7; 7 bases line up with TRBD1. Trimming took 5 bases from V and 2 from J; bases not matched to a gene: 6. In germline, CDR1 is LNHDA, CDR2 SQIVND (reference sequence). This CDR3 comprises 14 residues. The CDR3 sequence is CASSDTTGPYEQYF. CDR3 bases: TGTGCCAGTAGTGACACGACAGGGCCCTACGAGCAGTACTTC.

The V and J genes are TRBV5-1 and TRBJ2-3, with 7 nucleotides matching TRBD2. Germline loops: CDR1 SGHRS, CDR2 YFSETQ. This CDR3 region has 16 residues. V shed 5 bases, J shed 2 bases, and the junction held 11 bases outside the gene matches. The CDR3 bases are TGCGCCAGCAGGCCGGAGCTAGCGGCGACCACAGATACGCAGTATTTT. Translated, it gives CASRPELAATTDTQYF.